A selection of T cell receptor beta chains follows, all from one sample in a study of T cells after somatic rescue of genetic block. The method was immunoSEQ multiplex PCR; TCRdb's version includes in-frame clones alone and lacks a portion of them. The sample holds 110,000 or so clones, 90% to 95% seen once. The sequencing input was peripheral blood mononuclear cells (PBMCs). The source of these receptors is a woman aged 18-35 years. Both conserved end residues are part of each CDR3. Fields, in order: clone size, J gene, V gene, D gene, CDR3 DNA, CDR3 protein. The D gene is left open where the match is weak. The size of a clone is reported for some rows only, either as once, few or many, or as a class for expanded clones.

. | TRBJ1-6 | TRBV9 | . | TGTGCCAGCAGCCCCCGACCCCTGAATAATTCACCCCTCCACTTT | CASSPRPLNNSPLHF
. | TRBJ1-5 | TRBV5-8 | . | TGTGCCAGCAGCTTTTGGGCACGTGGGGATGGCAATCAGCCCCAGCATTTT | CASSFWARGDGNQPQHF
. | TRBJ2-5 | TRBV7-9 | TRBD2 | TGTGCCAGCAACTTAGCGGGGTCCCAAGAGACCCAGTACTTC | CASNLAGSQETQYF
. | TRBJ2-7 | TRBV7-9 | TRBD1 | TGTGCCAGCGGCCTCCGGGGGACAGGCTCCTACGAGCAGTACTTC | CASGLRGTGSYEQYF
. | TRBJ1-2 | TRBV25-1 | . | TGTGCCAGCAGTGAAGTCAATGGGAGGAACTTTCTGACCTTC | CASSEVNGRNFLTF
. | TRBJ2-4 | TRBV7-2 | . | TGTGCCAGCAGCTTAACCCCAGGGTCGGAAAACATTCAGTACTTC | CASSLTPGSENIQYF
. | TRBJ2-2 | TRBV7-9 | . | TGTGCCAGCAGTCCCGGGGTAACCGGGGAGCTGTTTTTT | CASSPGVTGELFF
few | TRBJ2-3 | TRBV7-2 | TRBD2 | TGTGCCAGCAGCTCCGGGACTAGCGGGACCACATACACAGATACGCAGTATTTT | CASSSGTSGTTYTDTQYF
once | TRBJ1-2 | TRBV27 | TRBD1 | TGTGCCAGCAGTCCCAGACAGGGAGGGGGGTATGGCTACACCTTC | CASSPRQGGGYGYTF
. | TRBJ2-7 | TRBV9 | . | TGTGCCAGCAGCGTGGGTGCAGGGGCCTACGAGCAGTACTTC | CASSVGAGAYEQYF
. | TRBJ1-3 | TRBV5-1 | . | TGCGCCAGCAGCTTGGTCGCTGGAGCTGGAAACACCATATATTTT | CASSLVAGAGNTIYF
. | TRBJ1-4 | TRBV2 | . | TGTGCCAGCAGGGGGGGGCTGCTAACTAATGAAAAACTGTTTTTT | CASRGGLLTNEKLFF
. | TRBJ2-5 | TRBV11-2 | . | TGTGCCAGCAGCCCTAGACAGGAGGGCGAGACCCAGTACTTC | CASSPRQEGETQYF
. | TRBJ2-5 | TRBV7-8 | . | TGTGCCAGCAGCTTAAATCGGGATTCCACCCAGTACTTC | CASSLNRDSTQYF
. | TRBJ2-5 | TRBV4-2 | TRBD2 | TGTGCCAGCAGCCACGGGACTAGCGGAGGGCAAGAGACCCAGTACTTC | CASSHGTSGGQETQYF
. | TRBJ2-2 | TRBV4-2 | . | TGTGCCAGCAGCCAAGCTCTGGTGGGACGAACGGCGAACACCGGGGAGCTGTTTTTT | CASSQALVGRTANTGELFF
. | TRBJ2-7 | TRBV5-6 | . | TGTGCCAGCAGCTTGGGCCAGGGTTGGTACGAGCAGTACTTC | CASSLGQGWYEQYF
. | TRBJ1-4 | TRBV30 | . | TGTGCCTGGAGTGCACCCACGGACAGAAATGAAAAACTGTTTTTT | CAWSAPTDRNEKLFF
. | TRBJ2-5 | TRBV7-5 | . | TGTGTCAGAAGCTGCGGGGGGGCTATAGAGACCCAGTACTTC | CVRSCGGAIETQYF
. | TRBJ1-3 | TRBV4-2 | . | TGTGCCAGCAGCCAAGTAGGGGGGGCGGTTGGAAACACCATATATTTT | CASSQVGGAVGNTIYF
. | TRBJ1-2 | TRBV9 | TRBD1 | TGTGCCAGCAGCGGAGACAGGGGGACTAACTATGGCTACACCTTC | CASSGDRGTNYGYTF
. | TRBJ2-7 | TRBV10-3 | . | TGTGCCATCAGTCCCGGATACGAGCAGTACTTC | CAISPGYEQYF
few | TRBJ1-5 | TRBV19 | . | TGTGCCAGTAGTATAGAACAGAGGGAACGGCCCCAGCATTTT | CASSIEQRERPQHF
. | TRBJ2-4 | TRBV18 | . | TGTGCCAGCTCACGGCTCAGGGAAGCCAAAAACATTCAGTACTTC | CASSRLREAKNIQYF
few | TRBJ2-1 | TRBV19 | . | TGTGCCAGTAGTTCTTCGATCGCAAATGAGCAGTTCTTC | CASSSSIANEQFF
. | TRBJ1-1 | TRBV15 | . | TGTGCCACCAGCAGAGATCGAGGAGAGGGAGCTTTCTTT | CATSRDRGEGAFF
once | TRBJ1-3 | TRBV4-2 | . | TGTGCCAGCAGCCAAGGGACGGGGGATGGAAACACCATATATTTT | CASSQGTGDGNTIYF
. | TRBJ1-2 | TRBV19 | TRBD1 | TGTGCCAGGCGCCTATCGGACAGGGGAGGGTATGGCTACACCTTC | CARRLSDRGGYGYTF
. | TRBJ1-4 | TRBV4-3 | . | TGCGCCAGCAGCCAAGATCAAACAACAGGTGAAAAACTGTTTTTT | CASSQDQTTGEKLFF
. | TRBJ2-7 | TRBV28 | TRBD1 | TGTGCCAGCAATTCAGGCCGGACAGGTAGCTCCTACGAGCAGTACTTC | CASNSGRTGSSYEQYF
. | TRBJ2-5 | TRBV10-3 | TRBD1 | TGTGCCATCAGTGAGACAGGGGTTGGCCAAGAGACCCAGTACTTC | CAISETGVGQETQYF